One and the same sample provided the 21 T cell receptor beta chains below, sequenced in a study of blood T cell repertoires in COVID-19. Method: immunoSEQ multiplex PCR; TCRdb's copy keeps in-frame clones and lacks some. The table shows approximately 390,000 clones, with approximately 86% occurring only once. Material for sequencing was PBMCs or T cells enriched from blood (not recorded which). The origin of the receptors is a woman aged 40-49 years with acute COVID-19.

The chain carries TRBV7-9 and TRBJ1-1; 10 nucleotides match TRBD1. The CDR3 is 15 residues long. Unmatched junction bases numbered 8, after V lost 5 bases and J lost 5 bases. Germline V gene lookup returns CDR1 SEHNR and CDR2 FQNEAQ (reference sequence). The CDR3 DNA follows: TGTGCCAGCAGCCCCTGGACAGGGGGTGGAACTGAAGCTTTCTTT. It specifies CASSPWTGGGTEAFF.

The rearrangement joins TRBV7-8 to TRBJ1-1; possibly TRBD1 for D (6 bases). The germline CDR1 and CDR2 sequences are SGHVS and FQNEAQ. V dropped 2 bases and J dropped 0 bases, with 10 bases sitting between them. The CDR3 consists of 15 residues. The CDR3 DNA reads as TGTGCCAGCAGCTTAAACAGGGCTATGAACACTGAAGCTTTCTTT. Protein sequence: CASSLNRAMNTEAFF. Drawing the rest from reference TRBV7-8 and TRBJ1-1, the complete variable domain is GAGVSQSPRYKVAKRGQDVALRCDPISGHVSLFWYQQALGQGPEFLTYFQNEAQLDKSGLPSDRFFAERPEGSVSTLKIQRTQQEDSAVYLCASSLNRAMNTEAFFGQGTRLTVV.

The V gene is TRBV11-2, the J gene TRBJ1-1; tentative D call: TRBD1 (6 bases). This CDR3 is 17 amino acids long. V was pared by 2 bases and J by 2 bases, with 18 bases between. Germline V gene data show CDR1 as SGHAT and CDR2 as FQNNGV. The CDR3 coding sequence is TGTGCCAGCAGCTTATTAGGCCCGGGACAAAGAAACACTGAAGCTTTCTTT. Amino acids: CASSLLGPGQRNTEAFF.

This rearrangement joins TRBV18 to TRBJ1-6; no clear D. CDR1 KGHSH and CDR2 LQKENI come from the germline V gene. V was shortened by 3 bases and J by 10 bases, with 16 bases between the two germline ends. The CDR3 is 15 amino acids. CDR3 sequence: CASSPDMGRRSPLHF. DNA for the CDR3: TGTGCCAGCTCACCTGATATGGGGAGGAGGTCACCCCTCCACTTT.

The chain couples TRBV11-2 to TRBJ1-6; D gene ambiguous. The CDR3 has 13 amino acids. The germline gives CDR1 SGHAT, CDR2 FQNNGV. Trimming took off 2 bases at V and 8 bases at J, with 7 bases between the two ends. This CDR3 reads CASSLREDSPLHF. The CDR3 DNA reads TGTGCCAGCAGCTTAAGGGAGGATTCACCCCTCCACTTT.

V is TRBV14 and J is TRBJ2-6; D unresolved. CDR3 length: 17 amino acids. V gave up 0 bases and J gave up 0 bases, with 9 bases separating them. Looked up from germline, CDR1 is SGHDN and CDR2 is FVKESK. The CDR3, as DNA: TGTGCCAGCAGCCAAGATCTAGGTAACTCTGGGGCCAACGTCCTGACTTTC. Protein: CASSQDLGNSGANVLTF.

The V call is TRBV19, the J call TRBJ2-7, with 8 bases fitting TRBD2. After removal of 3 bases from V and 3 bases from J, the junction contained 1 base not matched to a gene. This CDR3 has 13 amino acids. In germline, CDR1 is LNHDA, CDR2 SQIVND (reference sequence). CDR3 sequence (DNA): TGTGCCAGTAGTATCGGGGGGGGCTACGAGCAGTACTTC. This encodes CASSIGGGYEQYF.

This chain joins TRBV10-2 and TRBJ1-2; TRBD1 agrees at 8 bases. Germline V lookup: CDR1 WSHSY, CDR2 SAAADI. The CDR3 spans 13 residues. V was clipped by 2 bases and J by 6 bases; unmatched bases: 2. The CDR3: CASSENRGDGYTF. CDR3 sequence (DNA): TGCGCCAGCAGTGAGAACAGGGGGGATGGCTACACCTTC.

V is TRBV9 and J is TRBJ1-1, with 8 bases identical to TRBD1. Germline V gene data show CDR1 as SGDLS and CDR2 as YYNGEE. V shed 4 bases and J 3 bases; nucleotides not matched to a gene: 14. This CDR3 has 17 amino acids. The CDR3 region has the DNA TGTGCCAGCAGCCCCTCCGGACAGGGAGGAGGGTACACTGAAGCTTTCTTT. The encoded protein is CASSPSGQGGGYTEAFF.

A remark on this clone: Other DNA sequences in the sample encode the same CDR3. The chain joins TRBV11-3 to TRBJ2-2; a possible D gene is TRBD2 (6 bases). This CDR3 has 14 amino acids. CDR1 and CDR2 from the germline V gene are SGHNT and YENEEA. The V end lost 6 bases, the J end lost 4 bases, and 12 bases lay between the germline ends. CDR3 sequence reads: CASSSGTSTGELFF. The CDR3 region has the DNA TGTGCCAGCAGTTCCGGGACTTCCACCGGGGAGCTGTTTTTT.

This clone was picked up many times. CDR3 region: CASSTGRNSGNTIYF. The CDR3 region has the DNA TGTGCCAGTAGTACCGGGAGAAACTCTGGAAACACCATATATTTT. This chain links TRBV19 with TRBJ1-3; D gene ambiguous. V shed 4 bases and J shed 0 bases, with 10 bases lying between them. Per germline, CDR1 LNHDA and CDR2 SQIVND (reference sequence). This CDR3 contains 15 residues.

J is TRBJ2-1 and V is TRBV11-2, with TRBD2 identical over 11 bases. Looked up from germline, CDR1 is SGHAT and CDR2 is FQNNGV. The CDR3 extends over 16 amino acids. The ends lost 6 bases at V and 3 bases at J; junction bases unmatched: 7. The CDR3 region has the DNA TGTGCCAGCAGACAAAAGGGACTAGCGGTCTACAATGAGCAGTTCTTC. As protein: CASRQKGLAVYNEQFF.

This chain connects TRBV7-8 to TRBJ1-4; D is unresolved. V lost 3 bases and J 8 bases, leaving 10 bases between the germline ends. The CDR3 has 13 amino acids. CDR1 is SGHVS and CDR2 is FQNEAQ in the germline V gene. CDR3: CASSFRRREKLFF. In nucleotides, the CDR3 is TGTGCCAGCAGCTTCAGGCGAAGGGAAAAACTGTTTTTT.

This chain uses TRBV6-5 with TRBJ2-7; possibly TRBD1 for D (5 bases). The CDR3 is 13 amino acids. Germline V gene data show CDR1 as MNHEY and CDR2 as SVGAGI. The V end was cut by 5 bases, the J end by 3 bases, with 11 bases between. CDR3 in amino acids: CASSTGRVYEQYF. CDR3 DNA sequence: TGTGCCAGCAGTACCGGCAGGGTCTACGAGCAGTACTTC.

The chain links TRBV5-1 to TRBJ2-7, with 7 bases matching TRBD2. V was clipped by 5 bases and J by 6 bases; unmatched bases: 17. The germline V gene has CDR1 SGHRS and CDR2 YFSETQ. The CDR3 length is 16 residues. CDR3 amino acids: CASSLAVGGTVGEQYF. The CDR3, as DNA: TGCGCCAGCAGTCTGGCCGTCGGGGGGACCGTCGGCGAGCAGTACTTC. Supplemented by reference TRBV5-1 and TRBJ2-7, the full variable domain reads KAGVTQTPRYLIKTRGQQVTLSCSPISGHRSVSWYQQTPGQGLQFLFEYFSETQRNKGNFPGRFSGRQFSNSRSEMNVSTLELGDSALYLCASSLAVGGTVGEQYFGPGTRLTVT.

The genes are TRBV5-1 and TRBJ1-5; no clear D. There are 8 residues in the CDR3. Germline CDR1 SGHRS, CDR2 YFSETQ. Deletions cut 10 bases from V and 11 bases from J, with 7 bases between. As DNA, the CDR3 is TGCGCCCTATGCTCCCAGCATTTT. The encoded protein is CALCSQHF.

The chain has TRBV3-1 (or the pseudogene TRBV3-2) and TRBJ1-1; 9 bases line up with TRBD1. Germline V gene data show CDR1 as LGHDT and CDR2 as YNNKEL (reference sequence). With 4 bases clipped from V and 1 base from J, the junction kept 4 bases outside the gene matches. CDR3 size: 15 residues. The chain's CDR3 is CASSLTGQGNTEAFF. The CDR3 coding sequence is TGTGCCAGCAGCCTGACGGGACAGGGGAACACTGAAGCTTTCTTT.

V usage is TRBV7-9 and J usage is TRBJ1-2, with D perhaps TRBD1 (6 bases). CDR1 is SEHNR and CDR2 is FQNEAQ in the germline V gene (reference sequence). The CDR3 contains 13 residues. Trimming shortened V by 5 bases and J by 6 bases, and 13 bases separated the two germline ends. The CDR3 DNA sequence: TGTGCCAGCAGCGTAATAGGGGGACATGGCTACACCTTC. Translated: CASSVIGGHGYTF. Full variable domain (rest looked up from reference TRBV7-9 and TRBJ1-2): DTGVSQNPRHKITKRGQNVTFRCDPISEHNRLYWYRQTLGQGPEFLTYFQNEAQLEKSRLLSDRFSAERPKGSFSTLEIQRTEQGDSAMYLCASSVIGGHGYTFGSGTRLTVV.

This clone was counted a single time. The J gene is TRBJ1-1, the V gene TRBV5-1; 8 bases agree with TRBD1. The CDR3 is made up of 16 amino acids. Trimming at V came to 3 bases and at J to 0 bases, leaving 7 bases not matched to a gene. The germline V gene has CDR1 SGHRS and CDR2 YFSETQ. The DNA of the CDR3 is TGCGCCAGCAGCTACGGACAGGGCGCTATGAACACTGAAGCTTTCTTT. Translating gives CASSYGQGAMNTEAFF.

The genes are TRBV6-5 and TRBJ1-1; perhaps TRBD1 as D (5 bases). Between the trimmed V and J ends, which lost 7 bases and 7 bases, there was a span of 10 bases. The germline CDR1 and CDR2 sequences are MNHEY and SVGAGI. The CDR3 contains 11 residues. The CDR3 here is CASTAGGEAFF. Here the CDR3 DNA reads TGTGCCAGCACCGCGGGGGGTGAAGCTTTCTTT.

Here the CDR3 reads CASSPGLAGGNEQYF. The CDR3 region has the DNA TGTGCCAGCAGCCCGGGACTAGCGGGGGGGAACGAGCAGTACTTC. This rearrangement joins TRBV5-4 to TRBJ2-7; 16 nucleotides match TRBD2. With V trimmed by 4 bases and J by 5 bases, 3 bases remained unmatched. The V gene's germline CDR1 is SGHNT and CDR2 YYREEE (reference sequence). The CDR3 loop spans 15 amino acids.